A selection of T cell receptor beta chains follows, all from one sample in a study of blood T cell repertoires in COVID-19. Only in-frame clones appear in the TCRdb table, and some are missing; sequencing was by immunoSEQ multiplex PCR. Here the sample spans more than 25,000 clones, roughly 90% being singletons. Sequenced sample: peripheral blood. Source of these receptors: a human donor with active COVID-19. The donor label of this sample is uncertain. The CDR3 runs from the conserved cysteine through the conserved F or W. D genes are given only for firm matches. Clone sizes are given selectively: once, few, many, or a class where the clone is expanded.

J gene	clone size	V gene	D gene	CDR3 protein	CDR3 DNA
TRBJ1-2	.	TRBV27	TRBD1	CASSVRTGEVYGYTF	TGTGCCAGCAGTGTCCGGACAGGGGAAGTCTATGGCTACACCTTC
TRBJ2-7	few	TRBV5-6	.	CASSLGIRDNSYYEQYF	TGTGCCAGCAGCTTGGGGATTAGGGACAACAGCTACTACGAGCAGTACTTC
TRBJ2-3	.	TRBV24-1	TRBD1	CATGTGGAASTDTQYF	TGTGCCACTGGGACAGGGGGTGCTGCTAGCACAGATACGCAGTATTTT
TRBJ2-3	.	TRBV5-1	TRBD2	CASRRRLAGTTSTDTQYF	TGCGCCAGCAGAAGGAGACTAGCGGGGACCACTAGCACAGATACGCAGTATTTT
TRBJ1-4	.	TRBV3-1/TRBV3-2	TRBD1	CASSQVTGGKLFF	TGTGCCAGCAGCCAGGTAACAGGGGGCAAACTGTTTTTT
TRBJ2-7	.	TRBV18	TRBD2	CASSLGTSGSRSYEQYF	TGTGCCAGCTCACTGGGGACTAGCGGGAGTAGATCCTACGAGCAGTACTTC
TRBJ2-1	.	TRBV11-3	TRBD2	CASSLGSSGGSGLNEQFF	TGTGCCAGCAGCTTAGGGAGCTCCGGCGGGAGTGGGTTGAATGAGCAGTTCTTC
TRBJ2-7	.	TRBV29-1	TRBD1	CSVGQGAYEQYF	TGCAGCGTTGGACAGGGTGCCTACGAGCAGTACTTC
TRBJ2-1	.	TRBV19	TRBD1	CASSPGQGGDEQFF	TGTGCCAGTAGTCCAGGACAGGGTGGGGATGAGCAGTTCTTC
TRBJ2-5	once	TRBV10-3	TRBD2	CATLAGLQETQYF	TGTGCCACACTAGCGGGCTTACAAGAGACCCAGTACTTC
TRBJ2-1	few	TRBV4-2	TRBD2	CASSQDSQLIGRNEQFF	TGTGCCAGCAGCCAAGACTCCCAACTTATCGGGAGGAATGAGCAGTTCTTC
TRBJ2-3	.	TRBV28	TRBD1	CASSLWDRASTDTQYF	TGTGCCAGCAGCCTATGGGACAGGGCTAGCACAGATACGCAGTATTTT
TRBJ2-5	.	TRBV2	TRBD2	CASMAGEEETQYF	TGTGCCAGCATGGCGGGGGAGGAAGAGACCCAGTACTTC
TRBJ2-3	.	TRBV7-8	TRBD2	CASSLVSGGTTDTQYF	TGTGCCAGCAGCTTGGTGTCGGGAGGGACCACAGATACGCAGTATTTT
TRBJ1-2	.	TRBV7-3	TRBD1	CASSLDRGNGYTF	TGTGCCAGCAGCCTGGACAGGGGAAATGGCTACACCTTC
TRBJ2-1	.	TRBV10-3	.	CAISAQAQGEFF	TGTGCCATCAGTGCCCAGGCCCAAGGGGAGTTCTTC
TRBJ2-2	.	TRBV18	.	CASSPPVRTGELFF	TGTGCCAGCTCACCACCGGTCAGGACCGGGGAGCTGTTTTTT
TRBJ1-5	.	TRBV5-1	.	CASSYRLGGNQPQHF	TGCGCCAGCAGCTACCGGTTGGGAGGCAATCAGCCCCAGCATTTT
TRBJ1-1	.	TRBV7-9	.	CASSFEGALDTEAFF	TGTGCCAGCAGCTTTGAGGGAGCTTTGGACACTGAAGCTTTCTTT
TRBJ2-1	.	TRBV12-5	.	CASGFFSSYNEQFF	TGTGCTAGTGGTTTCTTTAGCTCCTACAATGAGCAGTTCTTC
TRBJ2-1	.	TRBV19	TRBD2	CASSGGSYNEQFF	TGTGCCAGTAGCGGGGGGTCCTACAATGAGCAGTTCTTC
TRBJ1-1	.	TRBV13	.	CASRFGRAGTEAFF	TGTGCCAGCAGGTTTGGCAGGGCGGGGACTGAAGCTTTCTTT
TRBJ2-1	.	TRBV5-1	.	CASSGDWSSYNEQFF	TGCGCCAGCAGCGGGGACTGGAGCTCCTACAATGAGCAGTTCTTC
TRBJ1-4	.	TRBV5-1	TRBD1	CASSADRAYEKLFF	TGCGCCAGCAGCGCCGACAGGGCTTATGAAAAACTGTTTTTT
TRBJ1-2	.	TRBV7-8	.	CASSTRDTRYGYTF	TGTGCCAGCAGCACCAGGGACACTCGCTATGGCTACACCTTC
TRBJ1-2	.	TRBV13	TRBD1	CASSSGGQKGYTF	TGTGCCAGCAGCTCCGGGGGACAGAAAGGCTACACCTTC
TRBJ1-6	.	TRBV3-1/TRBV3-2	TRBD1	CASSPRTGNYNSPLHF	TGTGCCAGCAGCCCCCGGACAGGGAACTATAATTCACCCCTCCACTTT
TRBJ2-2	.	TRBV23-1	TRBD1	CASRTQGANTGELFF	TGCGCCAGCCGCACACAGGGGGCGAATACCGGGGAGCTGTTTTTT
TRBJ2-3	.	TRBV5-6	TRBD2	CASSPLPGRGSTDTQYF	TGTGCCAGCAGCCCACTTCCGGGGCGGGGGTCCACAGATACGCAGTATTTT